The rows below give T cell receptor beta chains drawn from one sample of a study of shared clonotypes between healthy human individuals. The table came from immunoSEQ multiplex PCR; TCRdb's copy has only in-frame clones and leaves some out. The sample contains about 660,000 clones, approximately 74% of which appear only once. The sample comprised memory CD4+ T cells sorted from blood. All receptors derive from a woman in her 30s in good health. CDR3s include the opening cysteine and the closing phenylalanine or tryptophan.

CDR3	V	J
CASRGPTSGSFNEQYF	TRBV10-1	.
CSVEEVQETQYF	TRBV29-1	TRBJ2-5
CASSASPYEQYF	TRBV10-1	TRBJ2-7
CASSFKAGTPDNEQFF	TRBV5-1	TRBJ2-1
CASSSEARANYGYTF	TRBV5-1	TRBJ1-2
CASSALQGNTIYF	TRBV6-6	TRBJ1-3
CASSQGLARPTDTQYF	TRBV4-2	TRBJ2-3
CASSLDLSYGYTF	TRBV7-2	TRBJ1-2
CASSQEPAIPYEQYF	TRBV4-1	TRBJ2-7
CASSYSGRAAYNEQFF	TRBV7-3	TRBJ2-1
CASSAQPGTNEKLFF	TRBV5-1	TRBJ1-4
CASIGDRASNQPQHF	TRBV28	TRBJ1-5
CASSGGNRDGYGYTF	TRBV5-1	TRBJ1-2
CASSVSLFDPTALSTEAFF	TRBV10-1	TRBJ1-1
CASTGGSTDTQYF	TRBV28	TRBJ2-3
CASSKARTGAGTGELFF	TRBV21-1	TRBJ2-2
CASSRDRGQEQYF	TRBV11-2	TRBJ2-7
CATGKGASGGSSYEQYF	TRBV10-3	TRBJ2-7
CASSDGSGNTIYF	TRBV27	TRBJ1-3
CASSATSGTVYSEKLFF	TRBV9	TRBJ1-4
CAWREIGGETQYF	TRBV30	TRBJ2-5
CASSGTVAPYEQYF	TRBV6-1	TRBJ2-7
CASSFRLAGPSYEQYF	TRBV5-1	TRBJ2-7
CASSLSYPGLAGIYNEQFF	TRBV11-2	TRBJ2-1
CASSLEWGQVTEAFF	TRBV5-1	TRBJ1-1
CASSSGLAGVKYF	TRBV5-6	TRBJ2-7
CASSMAGTTYEQYF	TRBV19	TRBJ2-7